One and the same sample provided the 21 T cell receptor beta chains below, sequenced in a study of CD8 T cells in ankylosing spondylitis. TCRdb itself ran the 5' RACE reads through MiXCR, one entry per CDR3 protein. In the table there are about 140,000 distinct CDR3 sequences, about 32% of which are singletons. Source material: synovial fluid, either unsorted or a sorted T cell fraction (not recorded which). These receptors were obtained from a male donor with ankylosing spondylitis.

This clonotype was seen ten or more times. The chain links TRBV29-1 to TRBJ2-5; TRBD2 might be the D (7 bases). Trimming took 4 bases from V and 2 from J, leaving 17 bases between them. CDR1 SQVTM and CDR2 ANQGSEA come from the germline V gene. CDR3 length: 15 residues. CDR3 loop: CSVVLGGAVQETQYF. The CDR3 DNA reads as TGCAGCGTTGTCCTAGGGGGGGCCGTACAAGAGACCCAGTACTTC. The whole variable domain, filled in from reference TRBV29-1 and TRBJ2-5, reads SAVISQKPSRDICQRGTSLTIQCQVDSQVTMMFWYRQQPGQSLTLIATANQGSEATYESGFVIDKFPISRPNLTFSTLTVSNMSPEDSSIYLCSVVLGGAVQETQYFGPGTRLLVL.

This clonotype was picked up many times. V is TRBV29-1 and J is TRBJ2-1; 11 nucleotides line up with TRBD2. Trimming took 3 bases from V and 9 from J; bases not matched to a gene: 10. The germline V gene has CDR1 SQVTM and CDR2 ANQGSEA. The CDR3 consists of 15 residues. CDR3 in DNA: TGCAGCGTTGATCAACTAGCGGGAGTCTCGGGTGAGCAGTTCTTC. Encoded protein: CSVDQLAGVSGEQFF.

There are a few counts of this clonotype. The V call is TRBV27, the J call TRBJ1-5; unclear D gene. The germline gives CDR1 MNHEY, CDR2 SMNVEV (reference sequence). CDR3 length equals 13 residues. The V end lost 9 bases, the J end lost 2 bases, and 11 bases lay between the germline ends. The CDR3 DNA sequence: TGTGCCAGGGTCGGCCAGGGCAATCAGCCCCAGCATTTT. Translation gives CARVGQGNQPQHF.

This clonotype showed up just once. J is TRBJ2-7 and V is TRBV7-6; 11 positions match TRBD2. The V and J ends lost 1 base and 4 bases, in that order; junction bases with no gene match: 9. CDR1 and CDR2 (germline): SGHVS, FNYEAQ. This CDR3 is 17 amino acids long. CDR3 amino acids: CASSLVAGGPVSYEQYF. Written as DNA, the CDR3 is TGTGCCAGCAGCTTAGTAGCGGGAGGGCCCGTTTCTTACGAGCAGTACTTC.

The gene calls are TRBV12-3 or TRBV12-4 and TRBJ2-1; D is perhaps TRBD1 (5 bases). V lost 3 bases, J lost 1 base, and 7 bases lay in between. The CDR3 runs 14 residues. CDR3 sequence (DNA): TGTGCCAGCAGTTTTGACAGTTCCTACAATGAGCAGTTCTTC. This gives the protein CASSFDSSYNEQFF.

The chain uses TRBV4-1 and TRBJ2-7; TRBD1 might be the D (6 bases). CDR1 and CDR2 from the germline V gene are MGHRA and YSYEKL. With 2 bases removed from V and 3 bases from J, the gap between germline ends came to 11 bases. The CDR3 has 14 residues. The CDR3 nucleotides read TGCGCCAGCAGCCAATCGGGACACCTCTACGAGCAGTACTTC. It encodes CASSQSGHLYEQYF.

Only a few counts were recorded for this clonotype. V usage is TRBV7-2 and J usage is TRBJ2-1, with a weak D call TRBD1 (5 bases). In germline, CDR1 is SGHTA, CDR2 FQGNSA. V lost 5 bases to trimming and J lost 3 bases, with 17 bases between them. The CDR3 has 16 amino acids. For the CDR3, the DNA is TGTGCCAGCAGCCCTCAGGGATCGGGCTTCTACAATGAGCAGTTCTTC. Protein: CASSPQGSGFYNEQFF.

This chain connects TRBV20-1 to TRBJ2-2, with D possibly TRBD2 on 6 matching bases. This CDR3 contains 15 residues. Germline V gene data show CDR1 as DFQATT and CDR2 as SNEGSKA (reference sequence). With 2 bases removed from V and 1 base from J, the gap between germline ends came to 11 bases. The chain's CDR3 is CSARMVGRNTGELFF. The CDR3 nucleotides are TGCAGTGCTAGAATGGTCGGGAGGAACACCGGGGAGCTGTTTTTT.

V gene TRBV20-1 combines with J gene TRBJ1-4; TRBD1 might be the D (5 bases). V lost 1 base and J 8 bases, leaving 17 bases between the germline ends. Germline CDR1 DFQATT, CDR2 SNEGSKA (reference sequence). The CDR3 loop spans 15 amino acids. In nucleotides, the CDR3 is TGCAGTGCTAGAGGATCCGCAGGGTGGAGAGAAAAACTGTTTTTT. This translates into CSARGSAGWREKLFF.

This chain uses TRBV12-3 or TRBV12-4 with TRBJ1-4; 10 bases align to TRBD1. V trimming: 6 bases; J trimming: 7 bases; junction bases outside the gene matches: 5. The CDR3 length is 14 residues. The CDR3: CASRRTGGGEKLFF. The DNA of the CDR3 is TGTGCCAGCAGAAGGACAGGGGGGGGTGAAAAACTGTTTTTT.

This clonotype was found a few times. The chain is built from TRBV5-1 and TRBJ2-2; maybe TRBD1 (5 bases). CDR3 size: 13 residues. V gave up 4 bases and J gave up 5 bases, with 9 bases separating them. Germline CDR1 is SGHRS and CDR2 is YFSETQ. CDR3: CASSVTVTGELFF. CDR3 nucleotides: TGCGCCAGCAGCGTGACAGTAACCGGGGAGCTGTTTTTT.

This clonotype has a handful of counts. The chain combines TRBV12-3 or TRBV12-4 with TRBJ2-7; D possibly corresponds to TRBD1 (5 bases). Trimming pared 6 bases from V and 4 bases from J, leaving 16 bases between. This CDR3 has 14 residues. In DNA, the CDR3 is TGTGCCAGCAGCCCATCGGCAGGGAAGTACGAGCAGTACTTC. This sequence encodes CASSPSAGKYEQYF.

The chain carries TRBV7-2 and TRBJ2-7; D remains unclear. The length of the CDR3 is 13 residues. Germline CDR1 and CDR2: SGHTA and FQGNSA. The germline V and J ends were trimmed by 2 bases and 6 bases, with 11 bases remaining between them. The CDR3, as DNA: TGTGCCAGCAGCTTATATGGATCCATCGAGCAGTACTTC. This gives the protein CASSLYGSIEQYF.

This clonotype was recorded a few times. The V call is TRBV14, the J call TRBJ2-1, with D possibly being TRBD2 (6 bases). The CDR3 is 14 amino acids. V lost 2 bases to trimming and J lost 9 bases, with 14 bases between them. CDR1 and CDR2 from the germline V gene are SGHDN and FVKESK. The CDR3 DNA is TGTGCCAGCAGCCAAACGGCCCTCGGGGGTGAGCAGTTCTTC. This codes for CASSQTALGGEQFF.

This clonotype appeared a few times. The chain uses TRBV15 and TRBJ1-4, with D maybe TRBD1 (6 bases). In germline, CDR1 is LNHNV, CDR2 YYDKDF (reference sequence). Trimming shortened V by 1 base and J by 4 bases, and 10 bases separated the two germline ends. The CDR3 totals 15 residues. The CDR3 here is CATSRGDRRNEKLFF. In DNA form, the CDR3 reads TGTGCCACCAGCAGAGGCGACAGGCGTAATGAAAAACTGTTTTTT.

This clonotype was seen more than once but under ten times. This chain connects TRBV7-6 to TRBJ2-3; D uncertain. Germline CDR1 and CDR2: SGHVS and FNYEAQ. Trimming stripped 1 base from V and 1 base from J, with 15 bases between. This CDR3 is built from 17 residues. CDR3 region: CASSLGDWAKRTDTQYF. CDR3 nucleotide sequence: TGTGCCAGCAGCTTAGGAGATTGGGCCAAACGCACAGATACGCAGTATTTT.

In its sample, this clonotype was seen a few times. The chain links TRBV5-1 to TRBJ2-1; D call uncertain. V was shortened by 4 bases and J by 0 bases, with 11 bases between the two germline ends. This CDR3 has 15 amino acids. The germline CDR1 and CDR2 sequences are SGHRS and YFSETQ. The DNA for the CDR3 is TGCGCCAGCAGCCCGATAGTTGGCTCCTACAATGAGCAGTTCTTC. Its translation is CASSPIVGSYNEQFF. The full variable domain, with the rest looked up from reference TRBV5-1 and TRBJ2-1, is KAGVTQTPRYLIKTRGQQVTLSCSPISGHRSVSWYQQTPGQGLQFLFEYFSETQRNKGNFPGRFSGRQFSNSRSEMNVSTLELGDSALYLCASSPIVGSYNEQFFGPGTRLTVL.

This clonotype was recorded once. The J gene is TRBJ1-2, the V gene TRBV19; D might be TRBD1 (6 bases). Germline assignment: CDR1 LNHDA and CDR2 SQIVND (reference sequence). V was pared by 5 bases and J by 6 bases, with 13 bases between. The CDR3 contains 13 residues. CDR3 residues: CASSLQGTDGYTF. CDR3 nucleotides: TGTGCCAGTAGTCTACAGGGAACGGATGGCTACACCTTC.

V usage is TRBV12-3 or TRBV12-4 and J usage is TRBJ2-1, with 10 bases matching TRBD1. This CDR3 comprises 15 residues. V trimming: 3 bases; J trimming: 6 bases; junction bases outside the gene matches: 5. CDR3 amino acids: CASSFGQGVLNEQFF. The CDR3 DNA reads as TGTGCCAGCAGTTTCGGACAGGGGGTACTCAATGAGCAGTTCTTC.

V gene TRBV6-1 combines with J gene TRBJ1-6, with D possibly being TRBD1 (5 bases). Germline-derived CDR1 and CDR2 are MNHNS and SASEGT. The CDR3 covers 15 residues. Trimming pared 6 bases from V and 5 bases from J, leaving 14 bases between. CDR3 residues: CASSMQGINNSPLHF. CDR3 nucleotides: TGTGCCAGCAGCATGCAGGGCATAAATAATTCACCCCTCCACTTT.

In this sample, this clonotype turned up a few times. The chain employs TRBV12-3 or TRBV12-4 and TRBJ2-7; perhaps D is TRBD1 or TRBD2 (5 bases each). CDR3 length: 18 residues. V dropped 5 bases and J dropped 1 base, with 24 bases sitting between them. The CDR3 coding sequence is TGTGCCAGCAGTCGGGACGTCGGGTGGGCGTATTGGTCCTACGAGCAGTACTTC. Protein product: CASSRDVGWAYWSYEQYF.